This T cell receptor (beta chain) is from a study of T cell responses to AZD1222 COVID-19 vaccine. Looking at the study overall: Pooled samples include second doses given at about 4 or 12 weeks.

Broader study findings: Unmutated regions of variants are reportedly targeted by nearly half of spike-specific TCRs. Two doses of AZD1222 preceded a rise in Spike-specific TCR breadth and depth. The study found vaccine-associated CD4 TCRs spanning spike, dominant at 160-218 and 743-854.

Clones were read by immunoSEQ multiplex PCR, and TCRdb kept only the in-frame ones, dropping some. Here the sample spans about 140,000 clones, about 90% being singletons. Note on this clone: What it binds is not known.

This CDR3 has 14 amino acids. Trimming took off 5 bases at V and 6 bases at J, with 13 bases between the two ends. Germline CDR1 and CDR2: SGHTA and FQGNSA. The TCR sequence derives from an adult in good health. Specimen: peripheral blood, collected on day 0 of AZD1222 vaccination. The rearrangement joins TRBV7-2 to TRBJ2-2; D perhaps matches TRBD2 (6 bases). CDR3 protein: CASSRDFISGELFF. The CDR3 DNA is TGTGCCAGCAGCCGGGACTTCATTTCCGGGGAGCTGTTTTTT.